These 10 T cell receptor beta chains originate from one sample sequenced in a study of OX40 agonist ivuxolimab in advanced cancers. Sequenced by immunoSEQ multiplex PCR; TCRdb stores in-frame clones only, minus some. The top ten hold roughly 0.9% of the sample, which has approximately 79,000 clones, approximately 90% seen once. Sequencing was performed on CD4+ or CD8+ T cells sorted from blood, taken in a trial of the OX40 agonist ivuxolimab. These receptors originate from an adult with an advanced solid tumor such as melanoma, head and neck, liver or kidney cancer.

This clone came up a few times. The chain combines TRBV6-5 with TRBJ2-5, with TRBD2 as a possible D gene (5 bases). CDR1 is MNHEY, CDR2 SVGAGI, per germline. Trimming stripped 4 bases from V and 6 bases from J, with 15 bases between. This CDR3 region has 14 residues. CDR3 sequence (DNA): TGTGCCAGCAGTTCCCACGGCGGAGGACAGACCCAGTACTTC. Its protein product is CASSSHGGGQTQYF.

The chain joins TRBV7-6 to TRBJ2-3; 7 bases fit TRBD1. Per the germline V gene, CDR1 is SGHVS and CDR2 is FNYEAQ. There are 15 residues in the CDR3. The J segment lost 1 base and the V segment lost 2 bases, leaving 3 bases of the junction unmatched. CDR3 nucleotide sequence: TGTGCCAGCAGCTTAAACGGACAGGGCACAGATACGCAGTATTTT. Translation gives CASSLNGQGTDTQYF.

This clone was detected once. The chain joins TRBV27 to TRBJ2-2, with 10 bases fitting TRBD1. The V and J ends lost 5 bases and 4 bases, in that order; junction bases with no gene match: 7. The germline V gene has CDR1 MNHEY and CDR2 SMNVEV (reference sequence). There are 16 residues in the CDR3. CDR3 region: CASSTERTGGTGELFF. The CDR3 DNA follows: TGTGCCAGCAGTACCGAAAGGACAGGGGGCACCGGGGAGCTGTTTTTT.

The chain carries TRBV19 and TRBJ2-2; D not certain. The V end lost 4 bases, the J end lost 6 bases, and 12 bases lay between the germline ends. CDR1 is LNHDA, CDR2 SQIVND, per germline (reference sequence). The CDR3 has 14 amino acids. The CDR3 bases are TGTGCCAGTAGTAACTTAAACAGTGCCGGGGAGCTGTTTTTT. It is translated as CASSNLNSAGELFF.

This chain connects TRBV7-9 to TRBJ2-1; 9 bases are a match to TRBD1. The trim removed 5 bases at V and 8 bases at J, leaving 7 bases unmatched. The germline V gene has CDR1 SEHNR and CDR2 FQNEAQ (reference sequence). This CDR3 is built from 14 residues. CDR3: CASSRDRVLDEQFF. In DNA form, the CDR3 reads TGTGCCAGCAGCCGGGACAGGGTACTCGATGAGCAGTTCTTC. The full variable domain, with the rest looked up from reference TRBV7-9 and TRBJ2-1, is DTGVSQNPRHKITKRGQNVTFRCDPISEHNRLYWYRQTLGQGPEFLTYFQNEAQLEKSRLLSDRFSAERPKGSFSTLEIQRTEQGDSAMYLCASSRDRVLDEQFFGPGTRLTVL.

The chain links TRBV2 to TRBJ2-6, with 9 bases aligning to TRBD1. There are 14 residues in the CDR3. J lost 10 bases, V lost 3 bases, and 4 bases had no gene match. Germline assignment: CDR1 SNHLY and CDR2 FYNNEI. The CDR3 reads CASSERQGVNVLTF. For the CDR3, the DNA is TGTGCCAGCAGTGAGAGACAGGGGGTTAACGTCCTGACTTTC.

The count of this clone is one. The CDR3 spells CASSPRRVWTEAFF. CDR3 nucleotides: TGTGCCAGCAGCCCCAGGCGGGTCTGGACTGAAGCTTTCTTT. The chain uses TRBV7-9 and TRBJ1-1; D remains unclear. CDR3 length: 14 residues. V was cut by 5 bases and J by 5 bases, with 15 bases left in between. From germline, CDR1 is SEHNR and CDR2 FQNEAQ (reference sequence).

In nucleotides, the CDR3 is TGTGCCAGCAGCCCCAACAGGGGGCGCGACACCGGGGAGCTGTTTTTT. It codes for CASSPNRGRDTGELFF. The chain has TRBV5-5 and TRBJ2-2; 9 nucleotides agree with TRBD1. V was clipped by 4 bases and J by 3 bases; unmatched bases: 7. CDR1 is SGHKS, CDR2 YYEKEE, per germline (reference sequence). This CDR3 is 16 amino acids long.

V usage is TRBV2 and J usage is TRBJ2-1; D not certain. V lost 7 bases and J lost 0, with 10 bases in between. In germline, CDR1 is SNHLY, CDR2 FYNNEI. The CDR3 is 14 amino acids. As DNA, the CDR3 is TGTGCCAGCAAACGAACCGACTCCTACAATGAGCAGTTCTTC. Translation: CASKRTDSYNEQFF.

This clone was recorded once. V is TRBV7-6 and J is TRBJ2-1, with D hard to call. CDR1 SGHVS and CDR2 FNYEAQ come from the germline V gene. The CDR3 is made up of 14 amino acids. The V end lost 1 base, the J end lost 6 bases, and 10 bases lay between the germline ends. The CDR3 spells CASSLVGFLNEQFF. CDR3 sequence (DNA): TGTGCCAGCAGCTTAGTCGGGTTCCTCAATGAGCAGTTCTTC.